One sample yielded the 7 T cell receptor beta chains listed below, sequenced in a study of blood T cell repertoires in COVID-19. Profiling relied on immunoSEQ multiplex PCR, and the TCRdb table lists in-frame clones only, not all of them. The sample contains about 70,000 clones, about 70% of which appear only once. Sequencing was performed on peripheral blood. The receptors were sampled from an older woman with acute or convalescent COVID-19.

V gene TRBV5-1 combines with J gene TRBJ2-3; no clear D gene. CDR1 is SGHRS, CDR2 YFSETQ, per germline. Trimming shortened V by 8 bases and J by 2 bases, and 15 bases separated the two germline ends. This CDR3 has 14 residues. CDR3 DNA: TGCGCCAGTAAAAAAACAGTCTCCACAGATACGCAGTATTTT. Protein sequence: CASKKTVSTDTQYF.

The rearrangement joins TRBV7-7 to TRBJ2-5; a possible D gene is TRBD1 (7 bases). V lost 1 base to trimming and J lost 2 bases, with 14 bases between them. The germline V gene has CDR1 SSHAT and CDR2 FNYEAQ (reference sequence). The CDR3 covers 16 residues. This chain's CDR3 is CASSLGAGQLQETQYF. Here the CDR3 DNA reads TGTGCCAGCAGCTTAGGGGCGGGACAGTTACAAGAGACCCAGTACTTC.

The CDR3 protein is CASSPGLTGGAETQYF. The CDR3 DNA reads as TGCGCCAGCAGTCCAGGATTAACAGGGGGCGCCGAGACCCAGTACTTC. This chain joins TRBV5-1 and TRBJ2-5; TRBD1 matches at 9 bases. Looked up from germline, CDR1 is SGHRS and CDR2 is YFSETQ. V shed 5 bases and J 5 bases; nucleotides not matched to a gene: 13. The CDR3 length is 16 residues.

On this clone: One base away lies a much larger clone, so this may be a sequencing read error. CDR3 protein: CASRTGGIYEQYF. The CDR3 nucleotides are TGTGCCAGCAGGACAGGGGGCATCTACGAGCAGTACTTC. The rearrangement links TRBV21-1 to TRBJ2-7; TRBD1, the table's D call, lacks a check against the DNA. TRBV21-1 is annotated as a pseudogene. This CDR3 has 13 amino acids.

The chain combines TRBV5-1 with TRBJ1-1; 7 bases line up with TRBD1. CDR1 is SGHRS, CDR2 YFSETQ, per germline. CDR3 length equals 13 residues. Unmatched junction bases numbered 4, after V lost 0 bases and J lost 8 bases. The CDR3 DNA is TGCGCCAGCAGCTTGGGAGGGACAGTCGAAGCTTTCTTT. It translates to CASSLGGTVEAFF.

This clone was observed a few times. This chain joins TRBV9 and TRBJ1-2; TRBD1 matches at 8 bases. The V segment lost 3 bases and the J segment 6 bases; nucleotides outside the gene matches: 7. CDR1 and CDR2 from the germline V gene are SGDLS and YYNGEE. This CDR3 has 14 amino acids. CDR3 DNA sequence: TGTGCCAGCAGCGCGACAGGGGAGGCTCATGGCTACACCTTC. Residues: CASSATGEAHGYTF.

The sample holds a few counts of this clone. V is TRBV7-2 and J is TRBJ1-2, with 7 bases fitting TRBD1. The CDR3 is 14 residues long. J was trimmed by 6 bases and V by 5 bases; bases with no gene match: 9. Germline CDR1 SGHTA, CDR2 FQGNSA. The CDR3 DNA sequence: TGTGCCAGCAGCCTATATATTCAGGGGGATGGCTACACCTTC. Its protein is CASSLYIQGDGYTF.